Detailed here is one TCR beta chain. This clone has a handful of counts. This clone's antigen is unknown. No quality values exist for individual bases; no much larger clone is one base distant. TCRbeta CDR3 regions were amplified from genomic DNA by means of the immunoSEQ Assay, a bias-controlled multiplex PCR. Processing in the source paper ran as follows. Within the assay, amplification of reference gene primers was used to estimate how many nucleated cells each sample contained. Sequence reads were collapsed and filtered to measure the absolute abundance of every unique TCRbeta CDR3 rearrangement. For each sample, productive Simpson clonality was calculated as the square root of Simpson's diversity index over productive rearrangements. TCRdb stores this immuneACCESS table with in-frame sequences only. Part of the clones is absent; in the studies checked, under half of the shortfall reflects unresolved V genes, and no reason is known for the rest. D and trimming were read from the DNA, whereas the V and J calls and clone size are those reported in that table. The sample profile shows roughly 130,000 clones; 75% to 90% of them were found once. In total, the top ten clones hold about 4.1% of the sample.

The data derive from a study of blood T cell repertoires in COVID-19 (dated by TCRdb to between 2020 and 2021). As for the study more broadly: Samples covering the acute and convalescent phases of COVID-19 were provided by collaborators in the United States, Italy and Spain. The prospective study material was composed of cDNA or gDNA derived from T cells, B-cell-depleted T cells, or PBMCs. Deeply sampled blood TCRbeta repertoires from subjects exposed to, actively infected with, or recovered from COVID-19 were included in the dataset. The repertoires were released in a freely available public database meant as a resource for research on the immune response to SARS-CoV-2. The samples were drawn from the first 160 participants of the ongoing ImmuneRACE study and from 1,200 or so subjects provided by 6 global collaborators. Sample metadata almost always included a de-identified subject ID, COVID-19 status, age in years and sex. Where available, HLA class I and class II types were taken from metadata supplied by the sample provider and were not determined by assay-based typing.

General findings and caveats noted by the study authors: Clinical and demographic metadata were provided uncurated, with the amount varying by source and participant.

The CDR3 covers 16 residues, taking in both the cysteine and the phenylalanine. Only the CDR3 DNA stays, 48 bases, in frame from base 1. CDR1 and CDR2 were assigned from the germline V gene as SGHVS and FQNEAQ. Trimming removed 5 bases from V and 7 bases from J; the gene matches leave 13 bases unexplained. Whole blood was collected in K2EDTA tubes by collaborating institutions according to the institutions' own protocols. Collaborator samples were shipped for TCRbeta analysis as frozen whole blood, isolated PBMCs, or DNA extracted from either sample type. The V and J segments used are TRBV7-8 and TRBJ1-2, with TRBD1 identical over 10 junction bases. This receptor was taken from a man in his forties with acute or convalescent COVID-19. The sequencing input was peripheral blood. DNA sequence: TGTGCCAGCAGCAGCACCTTGGGACAGGGGAGGTTTGGCTACACCTTC. This sequence encodes CASSSTLGQGRFGYTF.